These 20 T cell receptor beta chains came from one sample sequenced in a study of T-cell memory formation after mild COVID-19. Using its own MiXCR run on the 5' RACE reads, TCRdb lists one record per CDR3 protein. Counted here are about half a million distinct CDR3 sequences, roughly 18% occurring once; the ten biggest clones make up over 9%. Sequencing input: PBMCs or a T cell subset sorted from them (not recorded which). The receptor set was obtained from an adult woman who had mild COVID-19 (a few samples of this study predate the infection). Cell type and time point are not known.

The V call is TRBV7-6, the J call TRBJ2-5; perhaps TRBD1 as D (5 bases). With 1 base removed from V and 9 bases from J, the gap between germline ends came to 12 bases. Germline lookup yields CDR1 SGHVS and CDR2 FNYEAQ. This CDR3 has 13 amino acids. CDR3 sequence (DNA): TGTGCCAGCAGCTTAGGACAGCAAAAGGCCCAGTACTTC. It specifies CASSLGQQKAQYF.

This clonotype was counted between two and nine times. Here the CDR3 DNA reads TGTGCCAGCAGGAAGACAACAGGGGGCACTGAAGCTTTCTTT. Translating gives CASRKTTGGTEAFF. This chain links TRBV7-9 with TRBJ1-1; 8 nucleotides align to TRBD1. The CDR3 sequence is 14 residues long. Germline V gene lookup returns CDR1 SEHNR and CDR2 FQNEAQ (reference sequence). After removal of 6 bases from V and 4 bases from J, the junction contained 7 bases not matched to a gene.

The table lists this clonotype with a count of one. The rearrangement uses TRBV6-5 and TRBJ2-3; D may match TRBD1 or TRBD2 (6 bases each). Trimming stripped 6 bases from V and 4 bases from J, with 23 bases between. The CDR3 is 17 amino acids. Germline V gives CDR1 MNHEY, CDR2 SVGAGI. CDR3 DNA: TGTGCCAGCAGGGCCAAAATCACAGGGAGGAGGTCAGATACGCAGTATTTT. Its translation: CASRAKITGRRSDTQYF.

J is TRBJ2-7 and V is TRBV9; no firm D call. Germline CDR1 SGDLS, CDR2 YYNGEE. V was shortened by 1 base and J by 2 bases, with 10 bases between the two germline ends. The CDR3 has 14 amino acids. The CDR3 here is CASSVSGVPYEQYF. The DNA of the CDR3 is TGTGCCAGCAGCGTATCTGGGGTTCCCTACGAGCAGTACTTC.

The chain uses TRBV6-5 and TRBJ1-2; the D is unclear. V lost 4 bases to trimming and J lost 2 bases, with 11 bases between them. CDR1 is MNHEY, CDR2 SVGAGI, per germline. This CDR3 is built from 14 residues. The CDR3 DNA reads TGTGCCAGCAGTTCCCGGGCCCCAAACTATGGCTACACCTTC. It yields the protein CASSSRAPNYGYTF.

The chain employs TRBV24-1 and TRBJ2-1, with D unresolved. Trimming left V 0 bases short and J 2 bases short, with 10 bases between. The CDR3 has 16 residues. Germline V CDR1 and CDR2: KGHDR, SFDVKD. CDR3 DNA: TGTGCCACCAGTGATTTGTCGACTCGAACCTACAATGAGCAGTTCTTC. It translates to CATSDLSTRTYNEQFF.

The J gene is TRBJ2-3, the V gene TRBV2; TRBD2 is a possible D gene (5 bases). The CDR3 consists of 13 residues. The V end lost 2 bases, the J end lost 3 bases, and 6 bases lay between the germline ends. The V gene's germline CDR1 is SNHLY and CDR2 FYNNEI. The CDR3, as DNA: TGTGCCAGCAGTGAACGGGAAACAGATACGCAGTATTTT. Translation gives CASSERETDTQYF.

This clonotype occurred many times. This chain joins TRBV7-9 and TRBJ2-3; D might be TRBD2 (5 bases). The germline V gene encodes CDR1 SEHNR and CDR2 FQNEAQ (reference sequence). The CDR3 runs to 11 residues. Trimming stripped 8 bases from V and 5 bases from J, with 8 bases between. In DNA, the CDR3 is TGTGCCAGCTCCCGGGGAGATACGCAGTATTTT. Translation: CASSRGDTQYF.

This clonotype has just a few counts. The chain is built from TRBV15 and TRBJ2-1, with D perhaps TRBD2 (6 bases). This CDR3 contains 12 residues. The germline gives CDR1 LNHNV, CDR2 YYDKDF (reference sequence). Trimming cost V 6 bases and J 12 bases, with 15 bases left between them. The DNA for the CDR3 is TGTGCCACCAGTGCGACGGGGGTGCGGCAGTTCTTC. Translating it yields CATSATGVRQFF.

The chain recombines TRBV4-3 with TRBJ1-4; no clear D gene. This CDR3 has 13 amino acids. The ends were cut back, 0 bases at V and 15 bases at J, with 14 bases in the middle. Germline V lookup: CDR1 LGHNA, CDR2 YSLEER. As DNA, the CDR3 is TGCGCCAGCAGCCAAGATCGGCTCCAGAGGGTGTTTTTT. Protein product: CASSQDRLQRVFF.

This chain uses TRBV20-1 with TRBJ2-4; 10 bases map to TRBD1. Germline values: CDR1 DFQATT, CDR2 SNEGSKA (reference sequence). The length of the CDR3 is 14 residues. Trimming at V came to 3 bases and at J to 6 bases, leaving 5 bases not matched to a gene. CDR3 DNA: TGCAGTGCTAGTGCCGGGACAGGGGTAAACATTCAGTACTTC. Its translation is CSASAGTGVNIQYF.

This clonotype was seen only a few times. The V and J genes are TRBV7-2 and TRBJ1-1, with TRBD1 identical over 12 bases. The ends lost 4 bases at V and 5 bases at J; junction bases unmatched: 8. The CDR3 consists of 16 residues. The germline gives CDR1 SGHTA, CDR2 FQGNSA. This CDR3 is CASSSGQGAGGTEAFF. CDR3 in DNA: TGTGCCAGCAGCTCGGGACAGGGGGCAGGTGGGACTGAAGCTTTCTTT.

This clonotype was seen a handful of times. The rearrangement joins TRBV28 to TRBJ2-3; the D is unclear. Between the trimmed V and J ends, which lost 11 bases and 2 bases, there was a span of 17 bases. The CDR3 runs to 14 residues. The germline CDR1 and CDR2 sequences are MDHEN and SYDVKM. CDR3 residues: CASRGTALTDTQYF. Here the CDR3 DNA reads TGTGCCTCCCGAGGAACGGCCCTCACAGATACGCAGTATTTT.

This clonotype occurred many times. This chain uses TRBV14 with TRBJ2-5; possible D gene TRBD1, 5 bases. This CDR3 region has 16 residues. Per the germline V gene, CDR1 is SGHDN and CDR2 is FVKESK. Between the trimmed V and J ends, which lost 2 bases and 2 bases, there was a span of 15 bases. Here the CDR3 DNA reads TGTGCCAGCAGCCAATTGGACACAAAGACTCAAGAGACCCAGTACTTC. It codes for CASSQLDTKTQETQYF.

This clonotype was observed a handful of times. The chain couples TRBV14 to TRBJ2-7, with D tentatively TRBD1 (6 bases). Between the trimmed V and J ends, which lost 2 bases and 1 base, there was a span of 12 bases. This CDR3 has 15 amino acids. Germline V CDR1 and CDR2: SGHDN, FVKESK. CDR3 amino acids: CASSQRTDPSYEQYF. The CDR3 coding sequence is TGTGCCAGCAGCCAAAGGACAGATCCATCCTACGAGCAGTACTTC.

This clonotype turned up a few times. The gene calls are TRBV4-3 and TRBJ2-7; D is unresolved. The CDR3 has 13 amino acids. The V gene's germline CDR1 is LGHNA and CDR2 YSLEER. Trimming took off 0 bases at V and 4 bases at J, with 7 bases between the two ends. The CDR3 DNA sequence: TGCGCCAGCAGCCAAGATCCCAGATACGAGCAGTACTTC. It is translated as CASSQDPRYEQYF.

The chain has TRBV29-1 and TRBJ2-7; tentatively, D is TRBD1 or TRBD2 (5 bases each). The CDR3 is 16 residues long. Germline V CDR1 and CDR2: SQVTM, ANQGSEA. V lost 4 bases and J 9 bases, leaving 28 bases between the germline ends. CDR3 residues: CSVAVLGNILRGGQYF. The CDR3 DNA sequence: TGCAGCGTTGCCGTGCTGGGGAATATCCTCCGGGGCGGGCAGTACTTC.

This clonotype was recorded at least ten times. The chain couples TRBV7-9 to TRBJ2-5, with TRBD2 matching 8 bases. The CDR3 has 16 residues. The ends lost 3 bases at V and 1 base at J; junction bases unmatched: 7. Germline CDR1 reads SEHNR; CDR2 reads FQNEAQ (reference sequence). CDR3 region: CASSFTTSGFQETQYF. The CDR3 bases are TGTGCCAGCAGCTTTACCACTAGCGGATTCCAAGAGACCCAGTACTTC.

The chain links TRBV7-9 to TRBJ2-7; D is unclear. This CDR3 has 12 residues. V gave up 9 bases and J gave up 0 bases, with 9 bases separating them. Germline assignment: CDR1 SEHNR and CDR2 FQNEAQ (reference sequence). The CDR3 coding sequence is TGTGCCAGTAGATGGGGCTCCTACGAGCAGTACTTC. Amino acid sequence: CASRWGSYEQYF. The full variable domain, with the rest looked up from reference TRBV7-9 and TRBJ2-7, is DTGVSQNPRHKITKRGQNVTFRCDPISEHNRLYWYRQTLGQGPEFLTYFQNEAQLEKSRLLSDRFSAERPKGSFSTLEIQRTEQGDSAMYLCASRWGSYEQYFGPGTRLTVT.

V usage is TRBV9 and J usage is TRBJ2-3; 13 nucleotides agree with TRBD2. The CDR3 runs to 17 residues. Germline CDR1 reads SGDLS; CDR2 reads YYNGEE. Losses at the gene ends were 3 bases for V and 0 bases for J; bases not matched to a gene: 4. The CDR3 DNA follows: TGTGCCAGCAGCGCGACTAGCGGGAGGCCGAGCACAGATACGCAGTATTTT. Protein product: CASSATSGRPSTDTQYF. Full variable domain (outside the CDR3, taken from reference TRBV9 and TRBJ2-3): DSGVTQTPKHLITATGQRVTLRCSPRSGDLSVYWYQQSLDQGLQFLIQYYNGEERAKGNILERFSAQQFPDLHSELNLSSLELGDSALYFCASSATSGRPSTDTQYFGPGTRLTVL.